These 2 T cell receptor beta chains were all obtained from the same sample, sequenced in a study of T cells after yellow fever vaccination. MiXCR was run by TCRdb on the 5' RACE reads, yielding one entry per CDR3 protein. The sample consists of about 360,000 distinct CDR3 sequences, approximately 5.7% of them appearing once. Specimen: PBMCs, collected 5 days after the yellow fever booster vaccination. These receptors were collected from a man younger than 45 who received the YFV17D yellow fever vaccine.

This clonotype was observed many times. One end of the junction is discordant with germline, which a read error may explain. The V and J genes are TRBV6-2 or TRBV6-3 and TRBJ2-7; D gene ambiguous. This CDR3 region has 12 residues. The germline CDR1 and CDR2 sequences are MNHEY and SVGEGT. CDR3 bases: TGTGCCAGCAGCGTCACCCCTTCCGACCCCTCCTTC. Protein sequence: CASSVTPSDPSF.

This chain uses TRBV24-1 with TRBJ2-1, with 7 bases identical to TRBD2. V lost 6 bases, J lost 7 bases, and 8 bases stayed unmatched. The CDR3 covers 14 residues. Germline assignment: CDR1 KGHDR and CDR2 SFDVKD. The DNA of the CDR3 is TGTGCCACCAGTCCCCTAGCGGACGAGAATGAGCAGTTCTTC. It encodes CATSPLADENEQFF.